This T cell receptor (beta chain) appears in the sequencing data of a study of T cells after yellow fever vaccination. Findings of the study overall: Abundant clonotypes from the bulk population could contaminate FACS-sorted repertoires. Post-booster samples contained most primary-vaccination clones (just under 98% CD4, about 90% CD8).

This clonotype was seen many times. The antigen is undetermined. For TCR, cDNA came from 5'RACE template switching, which added a universal primer site and UMIs. TCRdb passed the 5' RACE reads through MiXCR, listing each CDR3 protein once. The table lists approximately 260,000 distinct CDR3 sequences, about 5.2% of them singletons. This CDR3 is 14 amino acids long. V dropped 6 bases and J dropped 8 bases, with 18 bases sitting between them. Sequencing was performed on CD4+ T cells sorted from PBMCs, taken on the day of the yellow fever booster vaccination. This receptor was obtained from a man aged 18 to 29 who received the YFV17D yellow fever vaccine. The rearrangement links TRBV12-3 or TRBV12-4 to TRBJ2-3; tentatively, D is TRBD2 (7 bases). The CDR3 DNA sequence: TGTGCCAGCAGACAAACAGGGAGGGGATTTACGCAGTATTTT. Its protein product is CASRQTGRGFTQYF.